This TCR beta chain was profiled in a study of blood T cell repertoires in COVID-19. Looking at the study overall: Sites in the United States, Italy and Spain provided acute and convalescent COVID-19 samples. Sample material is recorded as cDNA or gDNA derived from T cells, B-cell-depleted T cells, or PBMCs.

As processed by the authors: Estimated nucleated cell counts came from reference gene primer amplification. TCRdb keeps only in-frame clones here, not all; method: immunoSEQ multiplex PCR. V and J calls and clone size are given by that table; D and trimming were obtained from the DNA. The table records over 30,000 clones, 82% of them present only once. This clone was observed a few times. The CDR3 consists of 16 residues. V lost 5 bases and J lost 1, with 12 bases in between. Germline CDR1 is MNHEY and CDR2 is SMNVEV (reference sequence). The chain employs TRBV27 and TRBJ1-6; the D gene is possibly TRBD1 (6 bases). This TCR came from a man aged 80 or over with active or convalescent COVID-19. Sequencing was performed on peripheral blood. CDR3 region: CASSRTASSYNSPLHF. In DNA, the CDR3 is TGTGCCAGCAGTAGGACAGCCTCTTCCTATAATTCACCCCTCCACTTT.